A single T cell receptor beta chain is shown here with its context. A read error may explain this, as a much larger clone is one base away. This entry comes from a study of regulatory T cells in long-lasting Graves disease. Building of the TCR beta libraries involved iRepertoire HTBI primers and Arm-PCR of CDR3 regions. TCRdb itself ran the multiplex PCR reads through MiXCR, one entry per CDR3 protein. The data hold 530,000 or so distinct CDR3 sequences, with about 14% observed a single time. Time point specified: newly diagnosed GD, antithyroid drugs for less than 3 months. Generation of the TCR library employed RNA extracted from PBMCs. Trimming removed 3 bases from V and 1 base from J, with 15 bases in between. The germline CDR1 and CDR2 sequences are SGHRS and YFSETQ. The CDR3 has 16 residues. The sample was also linked to a second study, of T cells in Graves' hyperthyroidism and ophthalmopathy.

The specimen was peripheral blood mononuclear cells (PBMCs), collected at new diagnosis, from a patient treated with antithyroid drugs. This chain uses TRBV5-1 with TRBJ2-3, with D possibly matching TRBD2 (5 bases). This clonotype was obtained from a man between 25 and 39 years old with Graves disease. DNA for the CDR3: TGCGCCAGCAGCTGCGTGTCCGGGCGGGGCACAGATACGCAGTATTTT. It yields the protein CASSCVSGRGTDTQYF.